These T cell receptor beta chains were read from a single sample in a study of vaccination and CD4 T cells after COVID-19. Which antigens these TCRs recognize remains unknown. Using its own MiXCR run on the PCR reads, TCRdb lists one record per CDR3 protein. The sample comprises some 16,000 distinct CDR3 sequences, around 60% of which are singletons, and about 9.4% rests with the top ten. The sample consisted of CD4+ T cells from blood, cultured in vitro. These receptors all stem from a human donor who had recovered from COVID-19. Each CDR3 is given with its conserved first and last residue. A D gene is named only where the DNA matches it firmly. Expanded clones are given a class, and other clones once, few, many or no size at all.

>.|TRBJ1-1|.|TRBV27
CASSPRGGGAEAFF
TGTGCCAGCAGCCCAAGGGGGGGGGGGGCTGAAGCTTTCTTT
>.|TRBJ1-6|.|TRBV6-1
CASSEGQQTSPLHF
TGTGCCAGCAGTGAAGGACAACAGACCTCACCCCTCCACTTT
>.|TRBJ2-6|TRBD1|TRBV20-1
CSARAQGVGANVLTF
TGCAGTGCTAGAGCTCAGGGGGTTGGGGCCAACGTCCTGACTTTC
>few|TRBJ1-4|.|TRBV20-1
CSAPVHFGEKLFF
TGCAGTGCGCCCGTTCACTTCGGCGAAAAACTGTTTTTT
>.|TRBJ1-6|.|TRBV10-2
CATADGGVSPLHF
TGCGCCACCGCAGACGGGGGGGTTTCACCCCTCCACTTT
>.|TRBJ1-1|.|TRBV6-1
CASSDRSLNTEAFF
TGTGCCAGCAGTGACAGGTCCCTGAACACTGAAGCTTTCTTT
>few|TRBJ2-1|.|TRBV11-2
CASSPNGYNEQFF
TGTGCCAGCAGCCCGAATGGGTACAATGAGCAGTTCTTC
>few|TRBJ1-6|TRBD1|TRBV10-3
CAISGDREGSPLHF
TGTGCCATCAGTGGGGACAGGGAAGGCTCACCCCTCCACTTT
>.|TRBJ2-3|.|TRBV10-3
CASSYYGSRETDTQYF
TGTGCCAGCAGTTATTACGGCTCCCGCGAAACAGATACGCAGTATTTT
>once|TRBJ2-3|TRBD2|TRBV7-2
CTSSLVPSGSRGTDTQYF
TGTACCAGCAGCTTAGTACCTAGCGGGAGTCGGGGCACAGATACGCAGTATTTT
>few|TRBJ1-2|.|TRBV10-3
CAISEEPYGYTF
TGTGCCATCAGTGAGGAGCCTTATGGCTACACCTTC
>.|TRBJ2-1|.|TRBV20-1
CSAPPPYNEQFF
TGCAGTGCGCCTCCGCCCTACAATGAGCAGTTCTTC
>.|TRBJ1-1|.|TRBV11-3
CASSVTDGGTEAFF
TGTGCCAGCAGCGTTACGGACGGGGGCACTGAAGCTTTCTTT
>.|TRBJ1-6|.|TRBV7-6
CASSLERANSPLHF
TGTGCCAGCAGCTTAGAAAGGGCAAATTCACCCCTCCACTTT
>.|TRBJ1-1|TRBD1|TRBV20-1
CSGRGTADTEAFF
TGCAGTGGAAGAGGGACAGCAGACACTGAAGCTTTCTTT
>.|TRBJ1-5|.|TRBV2
CASSGNGGGGPQHF
TGTGCCAGCAGTGGTAACGGGGGCGGAGGGCCCCAGCATTTT
>.|TRBJ2-3|TRBD2|TRBV24-1
CATSDLLRLAGAESGTDTQYF
TGTGCCACCAGTGATTTGCTCAGACTAGCGGGGGCCGAGAGTGGCACAGATACGCAGTATTTT
>few|TRBJ2-5|TRBD2|TRBV11-2
CASSWQGTGGVGETQYF
TGTGCCAGCAGCTGGCAAGGGACGGGGGGGGTAGGAGAGACCCAGTACTTC
>.|TRBJ1-1|.|TRBV7-2
CASNKAGKNTEAFF
TGTGCCAGCAACAAGGCGGGGAAGAACACTGAAGCTTTCTTT
>.|TRBJ2-3|.|TRBV7-3
CASSSLGDTQYF
TGTGCCAGCAGCTCGCTAGGAGATACGCAGTATTTT
>.|TRBJ2-7|TRBD2|TRBV25-1
CASSGLAGAYEQYF
TGTGCCAGCAGTGGGCTAGCGGGAGCCTACGAGCAGTACTTC
>.|TRBJ2-5|TRBD2|TRBV7-9
CASSPHRGLAGGPRETQYF
TGTGCCAGCAGCCCCCACCGCGGTCTAGCGGGGGGTCCCAGGGAGACCCAGTACTTC
>.|TRBJ1-1|.|TRBV19
CASIRGEFEAFF
TGTGCCAGTATCCGGGGGGAGTTTGAAGCTTTCTTT
>.|TRBJ1-2|TRBD1|TRBV19
CASSLTGGRGRLSYGYTF
TGTGCCAGTAGTCTTACGGGAGGCAGGGGGCGCCTTAGCTATGGCTACACCTTC
>.|TRBJ2-3|TRBD2|TRBV5-1
CASSLGLAGPLDTQYF
TGCGCCAGCAGCTTGGGACTAGCGGGTCCCCTAGATACGCAGTATTTT
>.|TRBJ2-7|.|TRBV19
CASSIASEQYF
TGTGCCAGTAGTATAGCCAGCGAGCAGTACTTC
>.|TRBJ2-5|TRBD2|TRBV20-1
CSASGLAANQETQYF
TGCAGTGCTAGTGGACTAGCGGCAAACCAAGAGACCCAGTACTTC
>few|TRBJ1-5|.|TRBV6-1
CASTSGGGTQPQHF
TGTGCCAGCACCAGTGGCGGGGGTACCCAGCCCCAGCATTTT
>.|TRBJ2-3|.|TRBV14
CASSLPGITSTDTQYF
TGTGCCAGCAGCCTCCCCGGGATAACTAGCACAGATACGCAGTATTTT
>.|TRBJ1-2|.|TRBV7-9
CASSLGATDYGYTF
TGTGCCAGCAGCTTAGGGGCAACGGACTATGGCTACACCTTC
>few|TRBJ2-7|.|TRBV7-8
CASSLARLSYEQYF
TGTGCCAGCAGCTTAGCGAGACTATCCTACGAGCAGTACTTC
>.|TRBJ2-2|.|TRBV4-1
CASSQDRLRGELFF
TGCGCCAGCAGCCAAGATAGACTCCGGGGGGAGCTGTTTTTT
>.|TRBJ2-7|.|TRBV7-9
CASSLALSGGNYEQYF
TGTGCCAGCAGCTTAGCCTTGTCCGGGGGCAACTACGAGCAGTACTTC
>.|TRBJ1-1|.|TRBV15
CATSRGPANTEAFF
TGTGCCACCAGCAGAGGGCCTGCAAACACTGAAGCTTTCTTT
>.|TRBJ1-2|.|TRBV11-2
CASSLQRLANYGYTF
TGTGCCAGCAGCTTACAACGGTTAGCTAACTATGGCTACACCTTC
>.|TRBJ2-5|.|TRBV15
CATSREFTGQETQYF
TGTGCCACCAGCAGAGAATTTACAGGGCAAGAGACCCAGTACTTC
>.|TRBJ2-4|.|TRBV10-3
CAISESRRANIQYF
TGTGCCATCAGTGAGTCGAGGCGTGCGAACATTCAGTACTTC
>.|TRBJ1-3|TRBD1|TRBV7-2
CASSYGTGKGNTIYF
TGTGCCAGCAGCTACGGGACAGGGAAAGGAAACACCATATATTTT
>.|TRBJ1-5|.|TRBV29-1
CSVALRGGSNQPQHF
TGCAGCGTTGCCCTGAGGGGGGGCAGCAATCAGCCCCAGCATTTT
>few|TRBJ1-2|TRBD1|TRBV6-1
CASIRTGEGYGYTF
TGTGCCAGCATAAGGACAGGTGAAGGATATGGCTACACCTTC
>.|TRBJ1-6|TRBD1|TRBV7-2
CASSSQRGTGGSPLHF
TGTGCCAGCAGCTCTCAGAGAGGGACAGGGGGTTCACCCCTCCACTTT
>few|TRBJ1-1|TRBD1|TRBV11-2
CASSSGQGRAAFF
TGTGCCAGCAGCAGTGGACAGGGTAGAGCAGCTTTCTTT